These 30 T cell receptor beta chains were sequenced from one sample in a study of STAT5B mutations in CD4+ large granular lymphocyte leukemia. Repertoires were generated with immunoSEQ multiplex PCR, while TCRdb's copy carries only in-frame clones and drops some. Seen here are 20,000 to 25,000 clones, over 60% observed once, and the top ten hold about 0.41%. The sequencing sample was made of CD4+ T cells from blood buffy coats. The receptors were gathered from a human donor in good health.

The V gene is TRBV10-1, the J gene TRBJ1-2, with D possibly TRBD1 on 6 matching bases. CDR1 is WNHNN and CDR2 is SYGVQD in the germline V gene (reference sequence). V dropped 6 bases and J dropped 8 bases, with 13 bases sitting between them. The CDR3 has 12 amino acids. CDR3 sequence reads: CASSDPGDGYTF. CDR3 nucleotides: TGCGCCAGCAGCGACCCAGGGGACGGCTACACCTTC.

The genes are TRBV18 and TRBJ2-7, with D possibly matching TRBD1 (5 bases). V lost 3 bases and J lost 5, with 17 bases in between. This CDR3 contains 15 residues. CDR1 is KGHSH and CDR2 is LQKENI in the germline V gene. The CDR3 loop reads CASSPGFGVQDEQYF. The CDR3 DNA is TGTGCCAGCTCACCTGGGTTTGGGGTACAGGACGAGCAGTACTTC.

The rearrangement uses TRBV27 and TRBJ1-6; perhaps TRBD1 as D (5 bases). Germline V lookup: CDR1 MNHEY, CDR2 SMNVEV (reference sequence). Deletions cut 2 bases from V and 10 bases from J, with 9 bases between. The CDR3 runs 13 residues. CDR3 DNA sequence: TGTGCCAGCAGTTTAAATTGGGGGTCACCCCTCCACTTT. Amino acid sequence: CASSLNWGSPLHF.

The chain has TRBV5-6 and TRBJ2-7; 9 bases agree with TRBD1. The germline V gene has CDR1 SGHDT and CDR2 YYEEEE. Trimming at V came to 5 bases and at J to 4 bases, leaving 7 bases not matched to a gene. The CDR3 loop spans 14 amino acids. The CDR3 reads CASSLGQGRYEQYF. The CDR3 region has the DNA TGTGCCAGCAGTCTTGGACAGGGGCGGTACGAGCAGTACTTC.

The chain recombines TRBV9 with TRBJ1-2; D is possibly TRBD1 (5 bases). The germline CDR1 and CDR2 sequences are SGDLS and YYNGEE. The V and J ends lost 6 bases and 6 bases respectively, with 15 bases between them. The CDR3 is 13 residues long. Here the CDR3 DNA reads TGTGCCAGCACCCGACCCGGGACCGATGGCTACACCTTC. Translating it yields CASTRPGTDGYTF. Variable domain in full (rest from reference TRBV9 and TRBJ1-2): DSGVTQTPKHLITATGQRVTLRCSPRSGDLSVYWYQQSLDQGLQFLIQYYNGEERAKGNILERFSAQQFPDLHSELNLSSLELGDSALYFCASTRPGTDGYTFGSGTRLTVV.

V usage is TRBV30 and J usage is TRBJ1-5, with D perhaps matching TRBD1 (5 bases). Looked up from germline, CDR1 is GTSNPN and CDR2 is SVGIG (reference sequence). Trimming pared 1 base from V and 4 bases from J, leaving 14 bases between. The CDR3 is made up of 15 amino acids. CDR3 loop: CAWSGIRGGNQPQHF. The DNA of the CDR3 is TGTGCCTGGAGTGGGATACGGGGGGGGAATCAGCCCCAGCATTTT.

This chain links TRBV25-1 with TRBJ2-3; the match to TRBD2 covers 11 bases. Looked up from germline, CDR1 is MGHDK and CDR2 is SYGVNS. Germline trimming cut 4 bases from V and 5 bases from J; bases unmatched to any gene: 11. The length of the CDR3 is 17 residues. CDR3 sequence reads: CASSVGFSGRAGDTQYF. CDR3 sequence (DNA): TGTGCCAGCAGTGTGGGGTTTAGCGGGAGGGCCGGAGATACGCAGTATTTT.

This sequence joins TRBV6-5 and TRBJ2-3, with D uncertain. There are 11 residues in the CDR3. The V and J ends lost 5 bases and 2 bases respectively, with 2 bases between them. Germline V gene sequence: CDR1 MNHEY, CDR2 SVGAGI. The CDR3 DNA follows: TGTGCCAGCAGTCTCACAGATACGCAGTATTTT. This sequence encodes CASSLTDTQYF.

The chain links TRBV11-3 to TRBJ1-1, with a possible D match to TRBD1 (6 bases). V lost 3 bases to trimming and J lost 6 bases, with 14 bases between them. This CDR3 comprises 14 residues. CDR1 SGHNT and CDR2 YENEEA come from the germline V gene. CDR3 nucleotide sequence: TGTGCCAGCAGCTTTACCTGGGGGGCGGCTGAAGCTTTCTTT. Translation: CASSFTWGAAEAFF.

This clone was seen a handful of times. The J gene is TRBJ1-2, the V gene TRBV9; D is undetermined. The CDR3 covers 14 residues. Germline CDR1 is SGDLS and CDR2 is YYNGEE. V was cut by 2 bases and J by 0 bases, with 8 bases left in between. CDR3 bases: TGTGCCAGCAGCGTCAGCGAAGCTAACTATGGCTACACCTTC. Translation: CASSVSEANYGYTF. The complete variable domain, with remaining parts taken from reference TRBV9 and TRBJ1-2, reads DSGVTQTPKHLITATGQRVTLRCSPRSGDLSVYWYQQSLDQGLQFLIQYYNGEERAKGNILERFSAQQFPDLHSELNLSSLELGDSALYFCASSVSEANYGYTFGSGTRLTVV.

V gene TRBV5-4 combines with J gene TRBJ1-2, with TRBD1 matching over 12 bases. Germline CDR1 and CDR2: SGHNT and YYREEE (reference sequence). After removal of 4 bases from V and 8 bases from J, the junction contained 12 bases not matched to a gene. This CDR3 comprises 16 residues. As DNA, the CDR3 is TGTGCCAGCAGCCCGGGACAGGGGGCGCCGATCGGGGGCTACACCTTC. As protein: CASSPGQGAPIGGYTF.

The V gene is TRBV10-2, the J gene TRBJ2-2; D unclear. CDR1 and CDR2 (germline): WSHSY, SAAADI. This CDR3 has 13 residues. Deletions cut 7 bases from V and 5 bases from J, with 11 bases between. The CDR3 coding sequence is TGCGCCAGCACCCCAGTTTCAACCGGGGAGCTGTTTTTT. Translated: CASTPVSTGELFF.

This chain connects TRBV29-1 to TRBJ2-1, with 8 bases lining up with TRBD2. The germline V gene has CDR1 SQVTM and CDR2 ANQGSEA. This CDR3 is built from 16 residues. Trimming removed 4 bases from V and 5 bases from J; junction bases left unmatched: 13. The CDR3 protein is CSVGQMSGRPNNEQFF. The CDR3 nucleotides read TGCAGCGTTGGTCAAATGAGCGGGAGACCCAACAATGAGCAGTTCTTC.

The chain links TRBV10-3 to TRBJ2-4; D remains unclear. Germline CDR1 reads ENHRY; CDR2 reads SYGVKD. Trimming left V 3 bases short and J 6 bases short, with 12 bases between. This CDR3 has 14 amino acids. CDR3 region: CAISDFTEANIQYF. The CDR3 region has the DNA TGTGCCATCAGTGATTTCACAGAGGCAAACATTCAGTACTTC.

The V gene is TRBV7-9, the J gene TRBJ2-1, with 7 positions matching TRBD1. CDR3 length: 13 residues. V trimming: 7 bases; J trimming: 6 bases; junction bases outside the gene matches: 6. Germline V lookup: CDR1 SEHNR, CDR2 FQNEAQ (reference sequence). The CDR3 sequence is CASTFRDSNEQFF. CDR3 nucleotides: TGTGCCAGCACCTTCCGGGACAGCAATGAGCAGTTCTTC.

This clone appeared a single time. The chain uses TRBV11-2 and TRBJ2-1; tentatively, D is TRBD2 (5 bases). V lost 3 bases, J lost 3 bases, and 6 bases lay in between. The germline CDR1 and CDR2 sequences are SGHAT and FQNNGV. The CDR3 totals 13 residues. CDR3 loop: CASSFTSYNEQFF. DNA of the CDR3: TGTGCCAGCAGCTTCACTAGCTACAATGAGCAGTTCTTC. Using reference TRBV11-2 and TRBJ2-1 for the parts outside the CDR3, the full variable domain is EAGVAQSPRYKIIEKRQSVAFWCNPISGHATLYWYQQILGQGPKLLIQFQNNGVVDDSQLPKDRFSAERLKGVDSTLKIQPAKLEDSAVYLCASSFTSYNEQFFGPGTRLTVL.

The V call is TRBV10-2, the J call TRBJ2-2; D is possibly TRBD2 (6 bases). This CDR3 comprises 15 residues. Trimming removed 3 bases from V and 5 bases from J, with 13 bases in between. From germline, CDR1 is WSHSY and CDR2 SAAADI. CDR3 sequence reads: CASSDDGGVTGELFF. For the CDR3, the DNA is TGCGCCAGCAGTGACGACGGGGGAGTAACCGGGGAGCTGTTTTTT.

The chain is built from TRBV29-1 and TRBJ2-1, with 10 bases fitting TRBD2. The CDR3 loop spans 15 amino acids. The trim removed 6 bases at V and 4 bases at J, leaving 9 bases unmatched. Germline-derived CDR1 and CDR2 are SQVTM and ANQGSEA. As DNA, the CDR3 is TGCAGCGTAGCCTCACTAGCGGGACCATACAATGAGCAGTTCTTC. It encodes CSVASLAGPYNEQFF.

This sequence joins TRBV7-6 and TRBJ1-5; D unresolved. Germline V gives CDR1 SGHVS, CDR2 FNYEAQ. The V end was cut by 9 bases, the J end by 0 bases, with 9 bases between. The CDR3 extends over 13 amino acids. CDR3 loop: CASAGNSNQPQHF. The CDR3 bases are TGTGCCAGTGCTGGAAATAGCAATCAGCCCCAGCATTTT.

V usage is TRBV7-9 and J usage is TRBJ2-3; possibly TRBD1 or TRBD2 for D (5 bases each). CDR3 length: 13 amino acids. The V end was cut by 6 bases, the J end by 6 bases, with 13 bases between. Per germline, CDR1 SEHNR and CDR2 FQNEAQ (reference sequence). CDR3 sequence: CASRKRGADTQYF. CDR3 in DNA: TGTGCCAGCAGGAAGAGGGGAGCGGATACGCAGTATTTT.

Only one count was recorded for this clone. The V call is TRBV10-2, the J call TRBJ2-5; TRBD2 matches at 14 bases. The end of the DNA aligns better with TRBJ2-7, so the J call may be wrong. Looked up from germline, CDR1 is WSHSY and CDR2 is SAAADI. The CDR3 totals 16 residues. The DNA for the CDR3 is TGCGCCAGCAGTGAGGTCGGGACTAGCGGGAGATACGAGCAGTACTTC. It is translated as CASSEVGTSGRYEQYF.

The J gene is TRBJ1-4, the V gene TRBV6-5; D possibly corresponds to TRBD1 (5 bases). CDR3 length: 14 residues. The V end was cut by 8 bases, the J end by 7 bases, with 17 bases between. Per the germline V gene, CDR1 is MNHEY and CDR2 is SVGAGI. The DNA for the CDR3 is TGTGCCAGCGGAAAAGGATTGGGGCGTGAAAAACTGTTTTTT. This encodes CASGKGLGREKLFF.

The rearrangement joins TRBV5-4 to TRBJ1-2; 10 positions agree with TRBD1. Trimming took 4 bases from V and 4 from J; bases not matched to a gene: 4. The CDR3 has 14 residues. The germline V gene has CDR1 SGHNT and CDR2 YYREEE (reference sequence). The CDR3 nucleotides read TGTGCCAGCAGCGGACGGACAGGGGGCTATGGCTACACCTTC. It translates to CASSGRTGGYGYTF.

V usage is TRBV5-1 and J usage is TRBJ2-7, with 10 positions matching TRBD1. The CDR3 length is 15 residues. V dropped 0 bases and J dropped 5; count of bases not matched to a gene: 5. CDR1 and CDR2 from the germline V gene are SGHRS and YFSETQ. CDR3 coding DNA: TGCGCCAGCAGCTTGGTTGGGACAGGGGTGGACGAGCAGTACTTC. Translated, it gives CASSLVGTGVDEQYF.

This clone was detected only a few times. This sequence joins TRBV5-1 and TRBJ2-2; 8 nucleotides match TRBD1. The CDR3 loop spans 16 amino acids. Germline V gene data show CDR1 as SGHRS and CDR2 as YFSETQ. V lost 3 bases to trimming and J lost 1 base; unmatched junction nucleotides: 5. The CDR3 sequence is CASSSGQALNTGELFF. The CDR3 nucleotides read TGCGCCAGCAGCTCGGGACAGGCGTTGAACACCGGGGAGCTGTTTTTT.

The chain joins TRBV4-2 to TRBJ2-7; D call uncertain. The CDR3 length is 15 residues. The V end was cut by 1 base, the J end by 0 bases, with 10 bases between. Germline V gene sequence: CDR1 LGHNA, CDR2 YNFKEQ. The chain's CDR3 is CASSQVSDLSYEQYF. The CDR3 bases are TGTGCCAGCAGCCAAGTATCGGACCTCTCCTACGAGCAGTACTTC.

The rearrangement uses TRBV4-2 and TRBJ1-1; weak D call: TRBD1 (5 bases). The CDR3 covers 15 residues. Trimming took 1 base from V and 1 from J, leaving 10 bases between them. From germline, CDR1 is LGHNA and CDR2 YNFKEQ. CDR3 region: CASSQGVGGNTEAFF. The CDR3 DNA reads TGTGCCAGCAGCCAAGGGGTTGGGGGGAACACTGAAGCTTTCTTT.

The CDR3 spells CASSLEGDTEAFF. CDR3 coding DNA: TGTGCCAGCAGTTTGGAGGGGGACACTGAAGCTTTCTTT. The chain is built from TRBV11-3 and TRBJ1-1; tentative D call: TRBD1 (6 bases). The CDR3 totals 13 residues. Germline V lookup: CDR1 SGHNT, CDR2 YENEEA. Between the trimmed V and J ends, which lost 6 bases and 3 bases, there was a span of 11 bases.

The chain carries TRBV5-6 and TRBJ2-7, with 11 positions matching TRBD2. The ends lost 1 base at V and 0 bases at J; junction bases unmatched: 9. Germline V gene lookup returns CDR1 SGHDT and CDR2 YYEEEE. The CDR3 length is 18 residues. CDR3 region: CASSLTSGRFAGSYEQYF. CDR3 coding DNA: TGTGCCAGCAGCTTGACTAGCGGGAGATTCGCGGGCTCCTACGAGCAGTACTTC.

V and J are TRBV6-5 and TRBJ1-5; 8 positions agree with TRBD1. V was clipped by 1 base and J by 7 bases; unmatched bases: 6. The germline V gene has CDR1 MNHEY and CDR2 SVGAGI. CDR3 length: 15 amino acids. The CDR3 is CASSYFDRGGQPQHF. The CDR3 coding sequence is TGTGCCAGCAGTTACTTTGACAGGGGTGGGCAGCCCCAGCATTTT.